These 21 T cell receptor beta chains originate from one sample sequenced in a study of shared clonotypes between healthy human individuals (dated by TCRdb to the early 2020s). CD8 naive samples were CD45RO-negative cells positively selected for CCR7, giving a CD45RA+CCR7+ population that excluded TemRA cells. Libraries were constructed by the immunoSEQ multiplex PCR assay. TCRdb retrieved this table from immuneACCESS and kept in-frame rearrangements only. Not all clones are present; in checked studies, unresolved V genes account for under half, and no reason is known for the remainder. The sample table contains roughly 2,000,000 clones; only one count was recorded for around 96% of them. The biggest ten clones account for 0.9% to 1.5% of the sample. The sample consisted of naive CD8+ T cells sorted from blood. The cell subset or site label corresponds to: CD45RA+CCR7+. Receptor source: a man in his late teens or twenties in good health.

A single count supports this clone. This chain joins TRBV29-1 and TRBJ2-7; perhaps TRBD1 as D (5 bases). Trimming shortened V by 1 base and J by 7 bases, and 11 bases separated the two germline ends. This CDR3 contains 12 residues. Germline loops: CDR1 SQVTM, CDR2 ANQGSEA. The CDR3 sequence is CSVEGGRDEQYF. CDR3 DNA: TGCAGCGTTGAAGGGGGCCGAGATGAGCAGTACTTC.

The genes are TRBV13 and TRBJ2-2, with 7 bases fitting TRBD2. The trim removed 2 bases at V and 1 base at J, leaving 7 bases unmatched. This CDR3 contains 17 residues. Germline CDR1 reads PRHDT; CDR2 reads FYEKMQ (reference sequence). The CDR3 loop reads CASSLFGERGNTGELFF. Here the CDR3 DNA reads TGTGCCAGCAGCTTATTCGGGGAGCGGGGGAACACCGGGGAGCTGTTTTTT.

This chain uses TRBV7-8 with TRBJ1-1; 8 nucleotides match TRBD1. The CDR3 loop spans 17 amino acids. V was pared by 2 bases and J by 1 base, with 9 bases of the junction left unmatched. Germline V gene sequence: CDR1 SGHVS, CDR2 FQNEAQ. In DNA, the CDR3 is TGTGCCAGCAGCTTACCCCACGCCGGGACAGGGAACACTGAAGCTTTCTTT. Translation gives CASSLPHAGTGNTEAFF.

V and J are TRBV7-9 and TRBJ2-3; the D call may be TRBD1 or TRBD2 (7 bases each). There are 13 residues in the CDR3. Germline values: CDR1 SEHNR, CDR2 FQNEAQ (reference sequence). Deletions cut 11 bases from V and 0 bases from J, with 12 bases between. This CDR3 reads CAGGGQSTDTQYF. CDR3 sequence (DNA): TGTGCCGGGGGGGGACAGAGCACAGATACGCAGTATTTT.

J is TRBJ1-1 and V is TRBV27; 8 positions match TRBD1. The germline V gene has CDR1 MNHEY and CDR2 SMNVEV (reference sequence). V shed 0 bases, J shed 1 base, and the junction held 4 bases outside the gene matches. The CDR3 runs 16 residues. The CDR3 reads CASSLSQGTGNTEAFF. In DNA, the CDR3 is TGTGCCAGCAGTTTATCTCAAGGGACAGGGAACACTGAAGCTTTCTTT.

This clone has a single count. The same CDR3 can be traced to other DNA sequences in this sample. The chain carries TRBV27 and TRBJ2-1; TRBD2 might be the D (5 bases). Trimming left V 7 bases short and J 3 bases short, with 10 bases between. This CDR3 region has 13 residues. The germline V gene has CDR1 MNHEY and CDR2 SMNVEV (reference sequence). The CDR3 region is CASMAGGYNEQFF. Written as DNA, the CDR3 is TGTGCCAGCATGGCAGGAGGCTACAATGAGCAGTTCTTC.

The V and J genes are TRBV4-3 and TRBJ2-7, with 8 nucleotides matching TRBD2. V was pared by 1 base and J by 2 bases, with 4 bases of the junction left unmatched. From germline, CDR1 is LGHNA and CDR2 YSLEER. This CDR3 contains 15 residues. In nucleotides, the CDR3 is TGCGCCAGCAGCCAAGCGCCTAGCGGGCCCTACGAGCAGTACTTC. Protein sequence: CASSQAPSGPYEQYF.

The chain joins TRBV9 to TRBJ2-5, with 11 bases lining up with TRBD2. J was trimmed by 4 bases and V by 4 bases; bases with no gene match: 6. Per the germline V gene, CDR1 is SGDLS and CDR2 is YYNGEE. The CDR3 length is 15 residues. The CDR3: CASSPQTSGVETQYF. The DNA of the CDR3 is TGTGCCAGCAGCCCACAGACTAGCGGGGTAGAGACCCAGTACTTC.

In the case of this clone: The identical CDR3 is also encoded by other nucleotide sequences in the sample. The CDR3 DNA sequence: TGTGCCAGCAGCGTCTCGGGACTAGCGGGAGAGACCCAGTACTTC. It encodes CASSVSGLAGETQYF. The chain combines TRBV9 with TRBJ2-5; 12 bases map to TRBD2. Trimming removed 2 bases from V and 4 bases from J; junction bases left unmatched: 3. The CDR3 is 15 amino acids. The V gene's germline CDR1 is SGDLS and CDR2 YYNGEE.

V and J are TRBV5-5 and TRBJ1-1; 7 bases fit TRBD1. In germline, CDR1 is SGHKS, CDR2 YYEKEE (reference sequence). Losses at the gene ends were 5 bases for V and 5 bases for J; bases not matched to a gene: 6. CDR3 length: 13 residues. The CDR3 reads CASSLPRGTEAFF. Here the CDR3 DNA reads TGTGCCAGCAGTCTTCCCAGGGGGACTGAAGCTTTCTTT. Using reference TRBV5-5 and TRBJ1-1 for the parts outside the CDR3, the full variable domain is DAGVTQSPTHLIKTRGQQVTLRCSPISGHKSVSWYQQVLGQGPQFIFQYYEKEERGRGNFPDRFSARQFPNYSSELNVNALLLGDSALYLCASSLPRGTEAFFGQGTRLTVV.

This chain uses TRBV28 with TRBJ1-2; possibly TRBD1 for D (6 bases). CDR3 size: 14 residues. Germline V gene lookup returns CDR1 MDHEN and CDR2 SYDVKM. Trimming took 3 bases from V and 2 from J, leaving 10 bases between them. CDR3 region: CASSFWTANYGYTF. CDR3 sequence (DNA): TGTGCCAGCAGTTTTTGGACAGCCAACTATGGCTACACCTTC.

The chain uses TRBV10-3 and TRBJ2-2, with a weak D call TRBD1 (6 bases). The CDR3 totals 16 residues. CDR1 and CDR2 (germline): ENHRY, SYGVKD. Trimming took off 3 bases at V and 2 bases at J, with 13 bases between the two ends. CDR3 coding DNA: TGTGCCATCAGTGAACGACAGGACTCTAACACCGGGGAGCTGTTTTTT. Translation: CAISERQDSNTGELFF.

This clone has just one count. The chain employs TRBV19 and TRBJ2-7; TRBD1 might be the D (6 bases). This CDR3 comprises 14 residues. Trimming stripped 8 bases from V and 6 bases from J, with 20 bases between. CDR1 is LNHDA and CDR2 is SQIVND in the germline V gene (reference sequence). CDR3 DNA: TGTGCCAGTCAAGACAGGACATTTTTATCCGAGCAGTACTTC. Amino acid sequence: CASQDRTFLSEQYF.

The genes are TRBV4-3 and TRBJ2-1; the match to TRBD2 covers 7 bases. Germline V CDR1 and CDR2: LGHNA, YSLEER. The CDR3 consists of 14 residues. The J segment lost 10 bases and the V segment lost 0 bases, leaving 6 bases of the junction unmatched. The CDR3, as DNA: TGCGCCAGCAGCCAAGAGGGAGGGTTACGGGAGCAGTTCTTC. It yields the protein CASSQEGGLREQFF.

The rearrangement links TRBV6-6 to TRBJ1-2; D is unresolved. Trimming took off 7 bases at V and 1 base at J, with 10 bases between the two ends. The CDR3 is 13 residues long. Germline V gene sequence: CDR1 MNHNY, CDR2 SVGAGI (reference sequence). As DNA, the CDR3 is TGTGCCAGCATTGAGGGATTTAACTATGGCTACACCTTC. Protein sequence: CASIEGFNYGYTF.

The rearrangement links TRBV4-3 to TRBJ2-3, with D perhaps TRBD1 (5 bases). V was cut by 0 bases and J by 5 bases, with 21 bases left in between. The CDR3 sequence is 18 residues long. Germline CDR1 and CDR2: LGHNA and YSLEER. The CDR3 DNA follows: TGCGCCAGCAGCCAAGAGATGTGGCTACAAGGGGCTATAGATACGCAGTATTTT. Translated: CASSQEMWLQGAIDTQYF.

Regarding this clone: The sample carries other DNA sequences with the same CDR3. This rearrangement joins TRBV4-1 to TRBJ2-1; D is perhaps TRBD1 (5 bases). Germline CDR1 is MGHRA and CDR2 is YSYEKL. The CDR3 contains 15 residues. The germline V and J ends were trimmed by 1 base and 4 bases, with 11 bases remaining between them. CDR3 sequence (DNA): TGCGCCAGCAGCCAAGGGCAGGGCACGTACAATGAGCAGTTCTTC. Translating gives CASSQGQGTYNEQFF.

CDR3 amino acids: CASSKDMSTSGNEQYF. Written as DNA, the CDR3 is TGTGCCAGCAGCAAAGACATGTCTACTAGCGGAAACGAGCAGTACTTC. The chain employs TRBV7-8 and TRBJ2-7; 8 nucleotides match TRBD2. Germline values: CDR1 SGHVS, CDR2 FQNEAQ. CDR3 length: 16 residues. J lost 5 bases, V lost 5 bases, and 14 bases had no gene match.

This chain connects TRBV5-6 to TRBJ1-2, with 7 positions matching TRBD1. V dropped 4 bases and J dropped 7; count of bases not matched to a gene: 13. Germline values: CDR1 SGHDT, CDR2 YYEEEE. This CDR3 spans 15 amino acids. As DNA, the CDR3 is TGTGCCAGCAGCCGAGAAGACAGGGATATCGGTGGCTACACCTTC. Translation gives CASSREDRDIGGYTF.

This chain links TRBV5-4 with TRBJ1-5; TRBD1 agrees at 11 bases. The CDR3 consists of 15 residues. J gave up 6 bases and V 4 bases, and 6 bases lay outside the gene matches. Per the germline V gene, CDR1 is SGHNT and CDR2 is YYREEE (reference sequence). The CDR3 reads CASSDGQGAGQPQHF. DNA of the CDR3: TGTGCCAGCAGCGACGGACAGGGGGCGGGTCAGCCCCAGCATTTT. Filled out from reference TRBV5-4 and TRBJ1-5, the complete variable domain reads ETGVTQSPTHLIKTRGQQVTLRCSSQSGHNTVSWYQQALGQGPQFIFQYYREEENGRGNFPPRFSGLQFPNYSSELNVNALELDDSALYLCASSDGQGAGQPQHFGDGTRLSIL.

As to this clone: Other DNA sequences in the same sample also yield this CDR3. V is TRBV4-1 and J is TRBJ2-7; D not certain. From germline, CDR1 is MGHRA and CDR2 YSYEKL. V was shortened by 1 base and J by 2 bases, with 6 bases between the two germline ends. The CDR3 runs 13 residues. This CDR3 reads CASSQVGPYEQYF. Here the CDR3 DNA reads TGCGCCAGCAGCCAAGTAGGGCCCTACGAGCAGTACTTC.